The 24 T cell receptor beta chains below all came from one sample that was sequenced in a study of CD8+CD57+ T cells in acquired aplastic anemia. Profiles of TCR beta VDJ and CDR3 were generated from a genomic DNA template. MiXCR, run by TCRdb on the reads, gives a single entry per CDR3 protein. This sample carries around 180,000 distinct CDR3 sequences, about three fifths of them seen once, and the ten largest clones take 45%. The sequencing sample was made of sorted CD4+, CD8+, or CD8+CD57+ T cells (not recorded which) from PBMCs. These receptors were obtained from a human donor in good health.

This clonotype was counted only a few times. The V gene is TRBV10-2, the J gene TRBJ2-7; D gene unclear. Between the trimmed V and J ends, which lost 7 bases and 0 bases, there was a span of 10 bases. The CDR3 consists of 13 residues. Per the germline V gene, CDR1 is WSHSY and CDR2 is SAAADI. The CDR3 DNA follows: TGCGCCAGCATATCTACCTACTCCTACGAGCAGTACTTC. It translates to CASISTYSYEQYF.

For this clonotype: Germline and junction disagree at one end, which may indicate a read error. The gene calls are TRBV7-6 and TRBJ1-4; 8 bases map to TRBD1. The CDR3 contains 14 residues. CDR1 and CDR2 from the germline V gene are SGHVS and FNYEAQ. This CDR3 is CASSQGASAEKPFF. CDR3 DNA: TGTGCCAGCAGCCAGGGGGCAAGCGCTGAAAAACCGTTTTTT.

This rearrangement joins TRBV7-3 to TRBJ2-3, with unresolved D. The V end was cut by 2 bases, the J end by 2 bases, with 8 bases between. Germline CDR1 SGHTA, CDR2 FQGTGA. The CDR3 runs 14 residues. The CDR3 sequence: CASSLELITDTQYF. The DNA for the CDR3 is TGTGCCAGCAGCTTAGAGCTGATCACAGATACGCAGTATTTT.

This chain joins TRBV19 and TRBJ1-6; TRBD1 matches at 9 bases. V lost 7 bases and J lost 7; bases outside the gene matches: 2. The CDR3 is 13 amino acids. Germline CDR1 reads LNHDA; CDR2 reads SQIVND (reference sequence). The CDR3, as DNA: TGTGCCAGTATGGGGACAGGGAATTCACCCCTCCACTTT. Translating gives CASMGTGNSPLHF.

A remark on this clonotype: A much bigger clone sits one base away, suggesting this may be a read error. This chain joins TRBV5-4 and TRBJ2-7; a weak D match, TRBD1 (6 bases). Germline CDR1 SGHNT, CDR2 YYREEE (reference sequence). This CDR3 comprises 14 residues. CDR3 in DNA: TGTGCCAGCGGCTTTGGGGACACCCGCTACGAGCGGTACTTC. Its protein is CASGFGDTRYERYF. Full variable domain (rest looked up from reference TRBV5-4 and TRBJ2-7): ETGVTQSPTHLIKTRGQQVTLRCSSQSGHNTVSWYQQALGQGPQFIFQYYREEENGRGNFPPRFSGLQFPNYSSELNVNALELDDSALYLCASGFGDTRYERYFGPGTRLTVT.

This clonotype appeared a few times. V and J are TRBV9 and TRBJ1-5; 10 bases are a match to TRBD1. CDR1 and CDR2 from the germline V gene are SGDLS and YYNGEE. The CDR3 contains 15 residues. After removal of 5 bases from V and 2 bases from J, the junction contained 4 bases not matched to a gene. The CDR3 sequence: CASSEDRGGNQPQHF. In DNA form, the CDR3 reads TGTGCCAGCAGTGAGGACAGGGGGGGCAATCAGCCCCAGCATTTT. The full variable domain, in which reference TRBV9 and TRBJ1-5 provide the parts outside the CDR3, is DSGVTQTPKHLITATGQRVTLRCSPRSGDLSVYWYQQSLDQGLQFLIQYYNGEERAKGNILERFSAQQFPDLHSELNLSSLELGDSALYFCASSEDRGGNQPQHFGDGTRLSIL.

Many counts were recorded for this clonotype. The rearrangement joins TRBV7-9 to TRBJ2-7, with D unclear. V shed 2 bases and J shed 3 bases, with 5 bases lying between them. Looked up from germline, CDR1 is SEHNR and CDR2 is FQNEAQ (reference sequence). The CDR3 sequence is 12 residues long. The CDR3 region is CASSLTGYEQYF. The CDR3 DNA reads TGTGCCAGCAGCTTAACGGGCTACGAGCAGTACTTC.

This clonotype appeared many times. The genes are TRBV11-2 and TRBJ1-2, with unresolved D. Trimming cost V 1 base and J 3 bases, with 12 bases left between them. In germline, CDR1 is SGHAT, CDR2 FQNNGV. The CDR3 consists of 15 residues. The CDR3 nucleotides read TGTGCCAGCAGCTTAGGGTATGACGCACACTATGGCTACACCTTC. Protein: CASSLGYDAHYGYTF.

The chain joins TRBV24-1 to TRBJ2-5, with D unclear. The CDR3 length is 15 residues. The V gene's germline CDR1 is KGHDR and CDR2 SFDVKD. V was trimmed by 2 bases and J by 4 bases, leaving 13 bases between them. CDR3 bases: TGTGCCACCAGTGATTCATCGACGGCTCCAGAGACCCAGTACTTC. Amino acids: CATSDSSTAPETQYF.

The J gene is TRBJ2-2, the V gene TRBV19; possibly TRBD1 or TRBD2 for D (5 bases each). CDR3 size: 14 residues. V was pared by 6 bases and J by 4 bases, with 12 bases between. Looked up from germline, CDR1 is LNHDA and CDR2 is SQIVND (reference sequence). The CDR3 DNA is TGTGCCAGTAGCCCGGGACCTCTCACCGGGGAGCTGTTTTTT. It specifies CASSPGPLTGELFF.

This clonotype turned up a few times. J is TRBJ2-1 and V is TRBV24-1; 7 positions agree with TRBD1. The J segment lost 3 bases and the V segment lost 4 bases, leaving 5 bases of the junction unmatched. CDR3 length: 15 amino acids. Looked up from germline, CDR1 is KGHDR and CDR2 is SFDVKD. DNA of the CDR3: TGTGCCACCAGTGACGGACAGGTAAGCTACAATGAGCAGTTCTTC. It yields the protein CATSDGQVSYNEQFF.

V gene TRBV20-1 combines with J gene TRBJ2-2, with D perhaps TRBD1 (6 bases). Deletions cut 0 bases from V and 7 bases from J, with 12 bases between. Germline V gene sequence: CDR1 DFQATT, CDR2 SNEGSKA (reference sequence). The CDR3 has 14 amino acids. The CDR3 sequence: CSARDSGVVGELFF. The CDR3, as DNA: TGCAGTGCTAGAGACTCAGGGGTGGTCGGGGAGCTGTTTTTT.

V is TRBV29-1 and J is TRBJ2-2; the D gene is possibly TRBD2 (5 bases). V was clipped by 2 bases and J by 3 bases, with 10 bases between them. Germline CDR1 is SQVTM and CDR2 is ANQGSEA. The CDR3 sequence is 14 residues long. In nucleotides, the CDR3 is TGCAGCGTTGAACTCCGGGGAGACACCGGGGAGCTGTTTTTT. This translates into CSVELRGDTGELFF.

In this sample, this clonotype turned up many times. This rearrangement joins TRBV28 to TRBJ2-7; 8 bases are a match to TRBD1. The junction had 9 bases not matched to a gene; V was cut back by 4 bases and J by 4 bases. The CDR3 sequence is 15 residues long. CDR1 MDHEN and CDR2 SYDVKM come from the germline V gene. CDR3: CASSSLLGQGYEQYF. DNA for the CDR3: TGTGCCAGCAGTTCTCTACTCGGACAGGGATACGAGCAGTACTTC.

This clonotype was recorded many times. The chain recombines TRBV20-1 with TRBJ2-1; 7 bases are shared with TRBD2. Germline CDR1 and CDR2: DFQATT and SNEGSKA (reference sequence). This CDR3 is built from 14 residues. The V gene end was trimmed by 4 bases and the J gene end by 3 bases; junction bases not matched to a gene: 6. For the CDR3, the DNA is TGCAGTGCTACGCCCCTAGCGGTCTACAATGAGCAGTTCTTC. Amino acids: CSATPLAVYNEQFF.

The J gene is TRBJ2-1, the V gene TRBV4-3, with 15 bases lining up with TRBD2. Losses at the gene ends were 6 bases for V and 9 bases for J; bases not matched to a gene: 3. Germline CDR1 and CDR2: LGHNA and YSLEER. CDR3 length equals 14 residues. The CDR3 DNA is TGCGCCAGCAGGGGGACTAGCGGGAGGAGTGAGCAGTTCTTC. Its protein product is CASRGTSGRSEQFF.

This clonotype was counted ten times or more. This chain links TRBV4-1 with TRBJ2-7; TRBD1 aligns across 7 bases. This CDR3 spans 15 amino acids. Germline V lookup: CDR1 MGHRA, CDR2 YSYEKL. The V gene end was trimmed by 4 bases and the J gene end by 4 bases; junction bases not matched to a gene: 10. DNA for the CDR3: TGCGCCAGCAGCCCCAACCGACAGGGATGGTACGAGCAGTACTTC. It yields the protein CASSPNRQGWYEQYF.

This clonotype was observed many times. The V gene is TRBV6-6, the J gene TRBJ2-2; D unresolved. Trimming took 7 bases from V and 3 from J, leaving 6 bases between them. Per the germline V gene, CDR1 is MNHNY and CDR2 is SVGAGI (reference sequence). CDR3 length: 12 amino acids. The CDR3 coding sequence is TGTGCCAGCATTGACTACACCGGGGAGCTGTTTTTT. Amino acid sequence: CASIDYTGELFF.

A single count supports this clonotype. The rearrangement links TRBV20-1 to TRBJ2-5; 15 positions match TRBD2. The CDR3 extends over 16 amino acids. With 2 bases clipped from V and 11 bases from J, the junction kept 12 bases outside the gene matches. Germline V lookup: CDR1 DFQATT, CDR2 SNEGSKA (reference sequence). This chain's CDR3 is CSARRAGLAGGDQQYF. The CDR3 DNA reads as TGCAGTGCTAGACGCGCAGGACTAGCGGGGGGGGACCAGCAGTACTTC.

The rearrangement joins TRBV25-1 to TRBJ2-1, with D possibly matching TRBD1 (6 bases). This CDR3 has 14 amino acids. V lost 6 bases, J lost 0 bases, and 9 bases lay in between. From germline, CDR1 is MGHDK and CDR2 SYGVNS. The CDR3 is CASSVDSSYNEQFF. In nucleotides, the CDR3 is TGTGCCAGCAGCGTGGACAGCTCCTACAATGAGCAGTTCTTC.

This clonotype occurred a few times. CDR3 in amino acids: CSARESGSSPLHF. CDR3 DNA sequence: TGCAGTGCTAGAGAGTCGGGGTCATCACCCCTCCACTTT. The V call is TRBV20-1, the J call TRBJ1-6; D ambiguous. Trimming left V 0 bases short and J 10 bases short, with 10 bases between. From germline, CDR1 is DFQATT and CDR2 SNEGSKA (reference sequence). The CDR3 runs to 13 residues.

This clonotype came up a few times. The genes are TRBV2 and TRBJ2-1; TRBD2 agrees at 7 bases. Germline V gene lookup returns CDR1 SNHLY and CDR2 FYNNEI. The CDR3 extends over 10 amino acids. J lost 15 bases, V lost 8 bases, and 7 bases had no gene match. CDR3 amino acids: CASGGRETFF. CDR3 nucleotides: TGTGCCAGCGGCGGGCGGGAGACGTTCTTC.

The CDR3 bases are TGTGCCAGTAGTATCGCAGCCGGGACTAGGACGTTCGAGCAGTACTTC. This codes for CASSIAAGTRTFEQYF. The rearrangement joins TRBV19 to TRBJ2-7; 8 bases are a match to TRBD2. This CDR3 comprises 16 residues. V lost 3 bases and J lost 6; bases outside the gene matches: 13. The V gene's germline CDR1 is LNHDA and CDR2 SQIVND (reference sequence).

The CDR3 is CASSYSTGDSPLHF. Written as DNA, the CDR3 is TGTGCCAGCAGTTACTCGACAGGAGATTCACCCCTCCACTTT. The chain uses TRBV6-1 and TRBJ1-6; D perhaps matches TRBD1 (6 bases). Between the trimmed V and J ends, which lost 5 bases and 8 bases, there was a span of 13 bases. Germline-derived CDR1 and CDR2 are MNHNS and SASEGT. CDR3 size: 14 residues.